This T cell receptor beta chain derives from a study of CD8 T cells in ankylosing spondylitis. Study results and limitations: A TCR beta motif of fewer than ten highly homologous variants seemed to mark ankylosing spondylitis blood.

Trimming removed 3 bases from V and 4 bases from J, with 15 bases in between. This CDR3 comprises 15 residues. Germline V gene lookup returns CDR1 SGDLS and CDR2 YYNGEE. This clonotype was recorded many times. Its antigen is undetermined. With molecular barcodes, quantitative 5'-RACE was used to make the TCR beta libraries. In TCRdb, the 5' RACE reads were re-called with MiXCR into one record per CDR3 protein. The table has about 15,000 distinct CDR3 sequences, 2.8% seen once. The clonotype originates from a male donor with ankylosing spondylitis or in good health (not recorded which). This chain links TRBV9 with TRBJ2-3, with a tentative D call TRBD1 (6 bases). The sequenced material came from blood, either unsorted or a sorted T cell fraction (not recorded which). Here the CDR3 reads CASSAIGTSSDTQYF. CDR3 coding DNA: TGTGCCAGCAGCGCCATCGGGACATCGTCAGATACGCAGTATTTT.